A selection of T cell receptor beta chains follows, all from one sample in a study of TIL therapy for anti-PD-1-resistant metastatic lung cancer. Clones were read by immunoSEQ multiplex PCR, and TCRdb kept only the in-frame ones, dropping some. The repertoire includes 50,000 or so clones, around 80% of them detected once, and about 5% sits in the top ten. Sample: blood, taken at baseline. The receptors were sampled from a woman aged 30 to 85 with non-small cell lung cancer. Each CDR3 is given with its conserved first and last residue. A D gene is named only where the DNA matches it firmly. A row's size may be missing; if present it is once, few, many or a size class.

>.|TRBV9|TRBD2|TRBJ2-1
CASSLRTSGRPGEQFF
TGTGCCAGCAGCCTGAGGACTAGCGGGAGACCGGGTGAGCAGTTCTTC
>.|TRBV10-3|.|TRBJ1-2
CAISDRSLSAGYTF
TGTGCCATCAGTGATCGGAGCCTCTCGGCGGGCTACACCTTC
>.|TRBV28|.|TRBJ2-2
CASSFGGFTGELFF
TGTGCCAGCAGTTTTGGCGGATTCACCGGGGAGCTGTTTTTT
>few|TRBV12-5|.|TRBJ2-1
CASGLYPAGEQFF
TGTGCTAGTGGTTTGTATCCGGCGGGTGAGCAGTTCTTC
>.|TRBV6-1|TRBD2|TRBJ2-4
CASSDLIAGGRSIQYF
TGTGCCAGCAGTGATCTGATAGCGGGGGGGCGAAGCATTCAGTACTTC
>.|TRBV15|.|TRBJ1-2
CATSRDRGAGGYGYTF
TGTGCCACCAGCAGAGATCGGGGGGCGGGGGGCTATGGCTACACCTTC
>.|TRBV7-9|TRBD1|TRBJ1-4
CASSRTGPNEKLFF
TGTGCCAGCAGCCGGACAGGTCCTAATGAAAAACTGTTTTTT
>.|TRBV19|.|TRBJ2-2
CASSMSRAAGELFF
TGTGCCAGTAGTATGAGTCGAGCGGCCGGGGAGCTGTTTTTT
>.|TRBV2|TRBD2|TRBJ2-7
CASRRTQLADYEQYF
TGTGCCAGCAGAAGAACCCAGCTAGCGGACTACGAGCAGTACTTC
>.|TRBV2|.|TRBJ1-1
CASSEEVGTEAFF
TGTGCCAGCAGTGAAGAAGTGGGGACTGAAGCTTTCTTT
>.|TRBV5-1|.|TRBJ1-2
CASSSRDNYGYTF
TGCGCCAGCAGCTCCCGGGACAACTATGGCTACACCTTC
>.|TRBV19|.|TRBJ1-2
CASSTQGDYTF
TGTGCCAGTAGTACACAGGGCGACTACACCTTC
>.|TRBV5-1|TRBD2|TRBJ2-7
CASSLRLAGVYEQYF
TGCGCCAGCAGCTTAAGACTAGCGGGAGTCTACGAGCAGTACTTC
>.|TRBV7-2|TRBD2|TRBJ2-1
CASSLAPGREPRTYNEQFF
TGTGCCAGCAGCTTAGCGCCGGGGAGGGAACCCCGCACGTACAATGAGCAGTTCTTC
>.|TRBV5-1|.|TRBJ1-5
CASSPIGMDQPQHF
TGCGCCAGCAGCCCAATCGGTATGGATCAGCCCCAGCATTTT
>.|TRBV19|.|TRBJ1-2
CASRVNYGYTF
TGTGCCAGCAGGGTTAACTATGGCTACACCTTC
>.|TRBV9|TRBD1|TRBJ1-6
CASSATGGDNSPLHF
TGTGCCAGCAGCGCGACAGGGGGCGATAATTCACCCCTCCACTTT
>.|TRBV15|TRBD1|TRBJ1-5
CATSSPRDRYSNQPQHF
TGTGCCACCAGCAGCCCCCGGGACAGGTATAGCAATCAGCCCCAGCATTTT
>few|TRBV9|.|TRBJ1-2
CASSVGPGNLYGYTF
TGTGCCAGCAGCGTAGGGCCAGGAAACCTCTATGGCTACACCTTC
>.|TRBV6-5|.|TRBJ1-2
CASSYLDGYTF
TGTGCCAGCAGTTACTTAGATGGCTACACCTTC
>few|TRBV19|.|TRBJ2-2
CASSTGQFTGELFF
TGTGCCAGTAGTACTGGACAGTTCACCGGGGAGCTGTTTTTT
>.|TRBV6-5|TRBD2|TRBJ2-3
CASSPGLAGLDTQYF
TGTGCCAGCAGCCCAGGACTAGCGGGACTTGATACGCAGTATTTT
>few|TRBV1|.|TRBJ1-3
CTSNTPDCTETDGGNTIYF
TGCACCAGCAACACTCCCGACTGTACGGAAACAGACGGAGGAAACACCATATATTTT
>.|TRBV5-6|.|TRBJ2-1
CASSFGLAYDEQFF
TGTGCCAGCAGCTTCGGGCTAGCGTACGATGAGCAGTTCTTC
>.|TRBV5-1|.|TRBJ2-2
CASSLSNYLPRELFF
TGCGCCAGCAGCTTGTCGAACTACCTTCCCAGGGAGCTGTTTTTT
>.|TRBV28|.|TRBJ2-1
CASSRTGYNEQFF
TGTGCCAGCAGCCGAACAGGGTACAATGAGCAGTTCTTC
>few|TRBV6-5|.|TRBJ2-7
CASGVRGPYEQYF
TGTGCCAGCGGTGTTCGGGGGCCCTACGAGCAGTACTTC
>.|TRBV19|TRBD2|TRBJ2-2
CASSGSGSVPGELFF
TGTGCCAGTAGTGGCAGCGGGAGTGTCCCCGGGGAGCTGTTTTTT
>.|TRBV20-1|.|TRBJ2-1
CSARHEQFF
TGCAGTGCTAGGCATGAGCAGTTCTTC
>few|TRBV5-1|.|TRBJ1-3
CASSLEGGGIHLAPGVDTIYF
TGCGCCAGCAGCTTGGAGGGCGGGGGCATACACCTTGCCCCCGGCGTTGACACCATATATTTT
>once|TRBV18|TRBD2|TRBJ2-3
CASSPPFAGGLQKDTQYF
TGTGCCAGCTCACCACCGTTCGCGGGGGGGCTCCAGAAGGATACGCAGTATTTT
>once|TRBV19|TRBD1|TRBJ1-1
CASDTGTGALNTEAFF
TGTGCCAGTGATACCGGGACAGGGGCTCTCAACACTGAAGCTTTCTTT
>.|TRBV6-5|TRBD1|TRBJ1-2
CASSSPGQGVYGYTF
TGTGCCAGCAGTTCACCCGGACAGGGGGTTTATGGCTACACCTTC
>.|TRBV27|TRBD2|TRBJ2-2
CASSPAGVGTGELFF
TGTGCCAGCAGTCCAGCGGGAGTTGGCACCGGGGAGCTGTTTTTT
>.|TRBV5-1|.|TRBJ2-5
CASAGEETQYF
TGCGCCAGCGCCGGGGAGGAGACCCAGTACTTC
>.|TRBV9|.|TRBJ2-3
CASARGIGATDTQYF
TGTGCCAGCGCCCGGGGGATAGGTGCCACAGATACGCAGTATTTT
>.|TRBV7-2|.|TRBJ1-4
CASSLSRSANEKLFF
TGTGCCAGCAGCTTGAGCAGGTCGGCTAATGAAAAACTGTTTTTT
>.|TRBV4-3|.|TRBJ1-5
CASSQDLHDSRYSNQPQHF
TGCGCCAGCAGCCAAGATCTCCACGACAGCCGGTATAGCAATCAGCCCCAGCATTTT
>.|TRBV4-1|.|TRBJ1-2
CASSQEGGAPGNGGYGYTF
TGCGCCAGCAGCCAAGAAGGGGGGGCGCCAGGGAATGGCGGGTATGGCTACACCTTC
>.|TRBV4-2|.|TRBJ1-5
CASSQDRGQPQHF
TGTGCCAGCAGCCAAGATCGGGGCCAGCCCCAGCATTTT
>.|TRBV30|.|TRBJ1-3
CAFLRGGTDTIYF
TGTGCCTTCTTAAGGGGGGGCACGGACACCATATATTTT
>.|TRBV10-2|.|TRBJ1-1
CASTGNTEAFF
TGCGCCAGCACAGGGAACACTGAAGCTTTCTTT
>once|TRBV6-4|.|TRBJ1-6
CASSEGPLGYNSPLHF
TGTGCCAGCAGTGAGGGCCCACTGGGATATAATTCACCCCTCCACTTT
>.|TRBV9|.|TRBJ2-5
CASSVDLPGGTQYF
TGTGCCAGCAGCGTAGATTTGCCCGGGGGGACCCAGTACTTC
>.|TRBV5-4|.|TRBJ1-4
CASSLASTANEKLFF
TGTGCCAGCAGCTTGGCTTCTACAGCTAATGAAAAACTGTTTTTT
>.|TRBV29-1|.|TRBJ2-6
CSVARDTDSGANVLTF
TGCAGCGTTGCGCGGGACACCGACTCTGGGGCCAACGTCCTGACTTTC
>.|TRBV5-1|TRBD1|TRBJ2-5
CASSTGQGQETQYF
TGCGCCAGCAGCACCGGACAGGGGCAAGAGACCCAGTACTTC
>.|TRBV28|.|TRBJ2-7
CASSDPREQYF
TGTGCCAGCAGCGACCCCCGGGAGCAGTACTTC